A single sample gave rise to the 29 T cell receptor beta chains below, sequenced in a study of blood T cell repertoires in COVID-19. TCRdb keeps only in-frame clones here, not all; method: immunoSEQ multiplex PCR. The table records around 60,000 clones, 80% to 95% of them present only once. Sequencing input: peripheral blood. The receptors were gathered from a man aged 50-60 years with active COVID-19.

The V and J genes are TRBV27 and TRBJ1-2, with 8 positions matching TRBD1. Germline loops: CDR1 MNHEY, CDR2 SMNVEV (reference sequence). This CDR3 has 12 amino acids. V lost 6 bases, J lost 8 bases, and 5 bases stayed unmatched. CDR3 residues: CASRTGAGGYTF. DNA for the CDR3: TGTGCCAGCAGGACAGGGGCGGGGGGCTACACCTTC.

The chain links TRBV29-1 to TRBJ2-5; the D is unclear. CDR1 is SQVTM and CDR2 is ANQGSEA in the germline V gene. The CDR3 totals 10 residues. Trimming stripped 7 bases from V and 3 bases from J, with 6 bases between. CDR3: CSGQEETQYF. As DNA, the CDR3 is TGCAGCGGGCAGGAAGAGACCCAGTACTTC.

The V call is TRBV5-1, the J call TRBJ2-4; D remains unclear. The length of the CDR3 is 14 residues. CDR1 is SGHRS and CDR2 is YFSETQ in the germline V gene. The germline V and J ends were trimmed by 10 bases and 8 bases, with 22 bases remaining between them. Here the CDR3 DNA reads TGCGCCTCCATGGGTTTGGGTTACGGAGACATTCAGTACTTC. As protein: CASMGLGYGDIQYF.

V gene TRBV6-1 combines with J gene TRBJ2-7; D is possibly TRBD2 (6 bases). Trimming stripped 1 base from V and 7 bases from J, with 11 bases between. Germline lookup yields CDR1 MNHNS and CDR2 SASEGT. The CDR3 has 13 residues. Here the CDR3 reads CASSEVRGREQYF. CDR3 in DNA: TGTGCCAGCAGTGAAGTGCGGGGCCGGGAGCAGTACTTC.

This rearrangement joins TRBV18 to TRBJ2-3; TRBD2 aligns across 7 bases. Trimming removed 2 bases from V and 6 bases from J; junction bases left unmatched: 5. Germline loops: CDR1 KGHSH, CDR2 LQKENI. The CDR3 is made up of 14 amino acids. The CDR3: CASSPTAGKDTQYF. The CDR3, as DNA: TGTGCCAGCTCACCAACAGCGGGGAAGGATACGCAGTATTTT. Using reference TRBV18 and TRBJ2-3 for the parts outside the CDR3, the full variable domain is NAGVMQNPRHLVRRRGQEARLRCSPMKGHSHVYWYRQLPEEGLKFMVYLQKENIIDESGMPKERFSAEFPKEGPSILRIQQVVRGDSAAYFCASSPTAGKDTQYFGPGTRLTVL.

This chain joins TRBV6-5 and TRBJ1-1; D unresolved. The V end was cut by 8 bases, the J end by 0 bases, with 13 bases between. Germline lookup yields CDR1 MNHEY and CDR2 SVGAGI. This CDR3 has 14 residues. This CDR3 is CASSGLPLNTEAFF. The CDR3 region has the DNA TGTGCCAGCTCAGGTCTCCCCTTGAACACTGAAGCTTTCTTT.

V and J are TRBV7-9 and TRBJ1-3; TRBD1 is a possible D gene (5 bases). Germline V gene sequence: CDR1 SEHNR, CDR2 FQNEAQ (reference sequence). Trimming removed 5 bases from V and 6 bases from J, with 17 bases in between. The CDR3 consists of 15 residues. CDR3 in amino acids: CASSMTEALINTIYF. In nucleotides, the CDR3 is TGTGCCAGCAGCATGACAGAGGCTCTAATAAACACCATATATTTT.

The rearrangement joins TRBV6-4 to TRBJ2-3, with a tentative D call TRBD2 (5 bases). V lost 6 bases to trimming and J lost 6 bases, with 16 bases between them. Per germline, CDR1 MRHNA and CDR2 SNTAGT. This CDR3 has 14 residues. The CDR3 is CASSPGTLTDTQYF. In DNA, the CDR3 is TGTGCCAGCAGCCCGGGAACACTCACGGATACGCAGTATTTT.

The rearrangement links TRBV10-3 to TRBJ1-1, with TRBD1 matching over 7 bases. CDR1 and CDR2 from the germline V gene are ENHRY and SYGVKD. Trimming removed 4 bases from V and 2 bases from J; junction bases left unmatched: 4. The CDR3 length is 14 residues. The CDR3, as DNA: TGTGCCATCAGTGTGAAGGGGGCTAACACTGAAGCTTTCTTT. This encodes CAISVKGANTEAFF.

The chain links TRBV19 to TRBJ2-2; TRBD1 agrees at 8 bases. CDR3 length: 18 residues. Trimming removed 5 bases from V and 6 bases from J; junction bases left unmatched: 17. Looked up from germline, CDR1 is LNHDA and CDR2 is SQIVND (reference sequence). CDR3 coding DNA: TGTGCCAGTAGTTCTGGCTACAGGGGGTTTAGTAATGCCGGGGAGCTGTTTTTT. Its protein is CASSSGYRGFSNAGELFF.

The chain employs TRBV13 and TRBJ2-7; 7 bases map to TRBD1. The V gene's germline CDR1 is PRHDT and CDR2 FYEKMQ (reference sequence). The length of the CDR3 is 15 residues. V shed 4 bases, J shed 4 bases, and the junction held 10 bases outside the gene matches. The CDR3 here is CASSSYRDSRYEQYF. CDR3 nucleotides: TGTGCCAGCAGCTCATACCGGGACAGCAGGTACGAGCAGTACTTC.

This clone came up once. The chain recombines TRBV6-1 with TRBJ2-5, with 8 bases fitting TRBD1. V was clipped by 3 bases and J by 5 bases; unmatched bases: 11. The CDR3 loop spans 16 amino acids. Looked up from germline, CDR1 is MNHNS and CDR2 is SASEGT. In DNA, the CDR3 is TGTGCCAGCAGTGAGCGTGCAGGGGGCTGGAAGGAGACCCAGTACTTC. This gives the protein CASSERAGGWKETQYF.

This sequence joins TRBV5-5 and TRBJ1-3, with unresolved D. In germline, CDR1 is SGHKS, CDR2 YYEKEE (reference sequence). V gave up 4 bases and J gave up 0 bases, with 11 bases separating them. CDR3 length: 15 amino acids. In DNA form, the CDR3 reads TGTGCCAGCAGCCCTATCGGTAACTCTGGAAACACCATATATTTT. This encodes CASSPIGNSGNTIYF. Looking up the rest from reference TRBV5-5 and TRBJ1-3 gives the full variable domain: DAGVTQSPTHLIKTRGQQVTLRCSPISGHKSVSWYQQVLGQGPQFIFQYYEKEERGRGNFPDRFSARQFPNYSSELNVNALLLGDSALYLCASSPIGNSGNTIYFGEGSWLTVV.

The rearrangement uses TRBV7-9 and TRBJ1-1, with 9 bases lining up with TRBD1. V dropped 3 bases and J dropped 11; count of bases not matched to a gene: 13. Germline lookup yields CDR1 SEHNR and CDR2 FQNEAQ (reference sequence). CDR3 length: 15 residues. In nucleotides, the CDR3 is TGTGCCAGCAGCTTCGGGACAGGGAGTGTTTTGGCGGCTTTCTTT. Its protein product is CASSFGTGSVLAAFF.

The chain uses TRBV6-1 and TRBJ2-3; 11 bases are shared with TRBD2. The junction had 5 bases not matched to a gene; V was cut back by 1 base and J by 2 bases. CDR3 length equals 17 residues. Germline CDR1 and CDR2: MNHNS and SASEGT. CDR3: CASSEEGLADFTDTQYF. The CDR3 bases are TGTGCCAGCAGTGAAGAGGGACTAGCGGACTTCACAGATACGCAGTATTTT.

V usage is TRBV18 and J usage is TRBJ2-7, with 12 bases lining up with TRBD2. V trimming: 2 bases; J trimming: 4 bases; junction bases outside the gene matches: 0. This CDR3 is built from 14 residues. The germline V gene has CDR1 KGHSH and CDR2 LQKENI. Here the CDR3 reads CASSPTSGGYEQYF. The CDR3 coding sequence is TGTGCCAGCTCACCAACTAGCGGGGGGTACGAGCAGTACTTC.

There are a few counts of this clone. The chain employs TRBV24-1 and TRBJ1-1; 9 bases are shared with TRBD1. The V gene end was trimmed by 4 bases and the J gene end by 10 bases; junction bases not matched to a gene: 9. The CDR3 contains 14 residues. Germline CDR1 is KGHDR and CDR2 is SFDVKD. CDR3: CATSDPGQGRGAFF. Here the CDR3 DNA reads TGTGCCACCAGTGACCCGGGACAGGGCCGCGGAGCTTTCTTT.

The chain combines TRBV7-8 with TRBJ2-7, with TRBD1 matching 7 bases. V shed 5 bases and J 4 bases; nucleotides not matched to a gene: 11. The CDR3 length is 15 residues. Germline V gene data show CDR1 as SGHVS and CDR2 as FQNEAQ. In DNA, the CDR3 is TGTGCCAGCAGCATAAGTCAGGGGGAGACGTACGAGCAGTACTTC. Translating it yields CASSISQGETYEQYF.

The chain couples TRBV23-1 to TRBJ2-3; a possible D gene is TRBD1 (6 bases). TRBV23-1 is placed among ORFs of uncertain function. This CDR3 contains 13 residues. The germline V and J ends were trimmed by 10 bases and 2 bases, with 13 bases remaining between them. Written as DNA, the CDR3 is TGCGCCAACCTGGACAGTTCCACAGATACGCAGTATTTT. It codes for CANLDSSTDTQYF.

CDR3 DNA: TGTGCCAGCAGTCCGGGCTGGGAGTCTGAAAAACTGTTTTTT. Translated, it gives CASSPGWESEKLFF. The chain couples TRBV6-5 to TRBJ1-4; D gene unclear. Germline V lookup: CDR1 MNHEY, CDR2 SVGAGI. The germline V and J ends were trimmed by 5 bases and 7 bases, with 14 bases remaining between them. CDR3 size: 14 residues.

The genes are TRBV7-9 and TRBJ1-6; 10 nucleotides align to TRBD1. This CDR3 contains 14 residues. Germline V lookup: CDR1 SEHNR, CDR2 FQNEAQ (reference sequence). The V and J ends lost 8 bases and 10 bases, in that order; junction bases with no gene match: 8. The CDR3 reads CASRSGTGESPLHF. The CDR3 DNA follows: TGTGCCAGCCGCTCCGGGACAGGGGAATCACCCCTCCACTTT.

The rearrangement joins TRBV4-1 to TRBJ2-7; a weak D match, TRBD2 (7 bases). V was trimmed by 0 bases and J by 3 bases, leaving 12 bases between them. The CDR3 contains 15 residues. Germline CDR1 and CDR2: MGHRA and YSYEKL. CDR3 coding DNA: TGCGCCAGCAGCCAAGATGAGGGGGGGAGCTACGAGCAGTACTTC. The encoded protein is CASSQDEGGSYEQYF.

CDR3 bases: TGCGCCAGCAGCAGGAGGGGTTTTGAGCAGTTCTTC. Its translation is CASSRRGFEQFF. The V call is TRBV5-1, the J call TRBJ2-1; maybe TRBD2 (6 bases). Germline V gene data show CDR1 as SGHRS and CDR2 as YFSETQ. The CDR3 is made up of 12 amino acids. V was trimmed by 4 bases and J by 9 bases, leaving 11 bases between them.

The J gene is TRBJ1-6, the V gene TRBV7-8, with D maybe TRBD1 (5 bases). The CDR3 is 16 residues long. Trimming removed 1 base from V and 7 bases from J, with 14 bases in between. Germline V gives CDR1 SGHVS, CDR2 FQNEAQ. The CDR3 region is CASSLGRMAGNSPLHF. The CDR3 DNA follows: TGTGCCAGCAGCTTAGGACGTATGGCAGGGAATTCACCCCTCCACTTT.

CDR3 protein: CAGKMGGVNQPQHF. The DNA of the CDR3 is TGTGCCGGGAAAATGGGGGGGGTCAATCAGCCCCAGCATTTT. J is TRBJ1-5 and V is TRBV28, with a weak D call TRBD1 (5 bases). This CDR3 is built from 14 residues. Trimming took 11 bases from V and 3 from J, leaving 17 bases between them. The germline CDR1 and CDR2 sequences are MDHEN and SYDVKM.

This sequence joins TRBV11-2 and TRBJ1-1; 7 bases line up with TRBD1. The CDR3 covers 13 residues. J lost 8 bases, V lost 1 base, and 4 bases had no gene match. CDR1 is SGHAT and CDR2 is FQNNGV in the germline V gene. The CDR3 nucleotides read TGTGCCAGCAGCTTAGCTTTGGACAGGGAAGCTTTCTTT. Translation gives CASSLALDREAFF.

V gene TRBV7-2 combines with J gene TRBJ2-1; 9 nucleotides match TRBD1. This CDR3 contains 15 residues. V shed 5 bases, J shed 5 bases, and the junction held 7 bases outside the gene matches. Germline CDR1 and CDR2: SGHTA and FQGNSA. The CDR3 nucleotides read TGTGCCAGCAGCATACCCAGGACAGGGGACAATGAGCAGTTCTTC. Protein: CASSIPRTGDNEQFF.

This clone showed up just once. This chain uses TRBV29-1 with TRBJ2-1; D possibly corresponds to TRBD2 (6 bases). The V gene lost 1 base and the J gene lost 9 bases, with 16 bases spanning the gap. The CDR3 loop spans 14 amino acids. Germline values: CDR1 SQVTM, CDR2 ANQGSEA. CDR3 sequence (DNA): TGCAGCGTTGAAGCGGGACTTAGAAGGGCTGAGCAGTTCTTC. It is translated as CSVEAGLRRAEQFF.

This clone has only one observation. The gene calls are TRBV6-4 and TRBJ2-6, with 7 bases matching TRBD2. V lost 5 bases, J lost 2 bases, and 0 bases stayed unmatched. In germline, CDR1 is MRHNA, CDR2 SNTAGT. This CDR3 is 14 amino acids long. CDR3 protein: CASSSGAGANVLTF. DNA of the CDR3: TGTGCCAGCAGTAGCGGGGCTGGGGCCAACGTCCTGACTTTC.